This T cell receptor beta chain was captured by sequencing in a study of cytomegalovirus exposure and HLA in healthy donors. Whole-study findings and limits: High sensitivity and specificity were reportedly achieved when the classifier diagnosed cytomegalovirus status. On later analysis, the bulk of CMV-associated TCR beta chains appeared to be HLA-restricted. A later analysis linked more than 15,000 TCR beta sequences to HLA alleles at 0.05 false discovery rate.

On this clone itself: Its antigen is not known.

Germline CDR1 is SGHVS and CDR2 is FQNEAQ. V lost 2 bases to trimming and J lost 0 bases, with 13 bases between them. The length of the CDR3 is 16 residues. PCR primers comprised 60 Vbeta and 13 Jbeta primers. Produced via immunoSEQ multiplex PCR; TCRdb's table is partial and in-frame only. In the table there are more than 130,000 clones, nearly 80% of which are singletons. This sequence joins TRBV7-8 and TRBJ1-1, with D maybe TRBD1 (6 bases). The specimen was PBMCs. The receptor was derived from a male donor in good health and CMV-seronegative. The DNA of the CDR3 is TGTGCCAGCAGCTTACCCGCCGGGACACTGAACACTGAAGCTTTCTTT. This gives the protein CASSLPAGTLNTEAFF.